The sequence of this TCR beta chain was determined in a study of T cell changes during pregnancy in multiple sclerosis. Method: immunoSEQ multiplex PCR; TCRdb's copy keeps in-frame clones and lacks some. The data hold approximately 45,000 clones, with around 90% observed a single time. The CDR3 is 17 amino acids. V gave up 6 bases and J gave up 8 bases; unmatched junction bases: 18. Per the germline V gene, CDR1 is SGDLS and CDR2 is YYNGEE. The V call is TRBV9, the J call TRBJ2-1, with 9 positions matching TRBD2. The sequenced sample was CD4+ T cells from peripheral blood mononuclear cells, obtained in the first trimester of pregnancy. This sequence was found in a female donor with multiple sclerosis, enrolled in a pregnancy study. In nucleotides, the CDR3 is TGTGCCAGCAACAAACACGATGCGGGAGGGCCTACATATGAGCAGTTCTTC. Translating gives CASNKHDAGGPTYEQFF. The full variable domain, completed using reference TRBV9 and TRBJ2-1, is DSGVTQTPKHLITATGQRVTLRCSPRSGDLSVYWYQQSLDQGLQFLIQYYNGEERAKGNILERFSAQQFPDLHSELNLSSLELGDSALYFCASNKHDAGGPTYEQFFGPGTRLTVL.